These 30 T cell receptor beta chains came from one sample sequenced in a study of T cell repertoires in cytomegalovirus infection. Using its own MiXCR run on the reads, TCRdb lists one record per CDR3 protein. The data hold hundreds of thousands of distinct CDR3 sequences, with approximately 31% observed a single time. Material: PBMCs. All receptors come from a human donor in good health (CMV status not recorded). Some clones in this sample may be carry-over from other donors' samples.

This clonotype has a handful of counts. The chain joins TRBV28 to TRBJ1-1, with 7 bases aligning to TRBD1. This CDR3 has 14 amino acids. Per the germline V gene, CDR1 is MDHEN and CDR2 is SYDVKM. V gave up 7 bases and J gave up 3 bases; unmatched junction bases: 8. The CDR3 sequence is CASTPFTGDTEAFF. The CDR3 DNA reads TGTGCCAGCACCCCATTTACAGGGGACACTGAAGCTTTCTTT.

This clonotype was recorded at least ten times. The V call is TRBV7-8, the J call TRBJ1-4; a possible D gene is TRBD1 (5 bases). The CDR3 covers 15 residues. V was pared by 0 bases and J by 8 bases, with 13 bases between. The V gene's germline CDR1 is SGHVS and CDR2 FQNEAQ. The CDR3 nucleotides are TGTGCCAGCAGCTTAGCCCGGGGCATCAACGAAAAACTGTTTTTT. Its protein is CASSLARGINEKLFF.

This clonotype was found a few times. The rearrangement joins TRBV6-1 to TRBJ1-5; D is ambiguous. The CDR3 is 15 residues long. The ends were cut back, 4 bases at V and 5 bases at J, with 15 bases in the middle. Germline assignment: CDR1 MNHNS and CDR2 SASEGT. CDR3 nucleotides: TGTGCCAGCAGTGGGCCAGGTAGTACGGATCAGCCCCAGCATTTT. Translated: CASSGPGSTDQPQHF.

The J gene is TRBJ1-1, the V gene TRBV27; D is undetermined. The CDR3 sequence is 15 residues long. Germline-derived CDR1 and CDR2 are MNHEY and SMNVEV (reference sequence). Between the trimmed V and J ends, which lost 5 bases and 6 bases, there was a span of 19 bases. The CDR3, as DNA: TGTGCCAGCAGTCTACGGACGAATCGTAACTCTGAAGCTTTCTTT. It encodes CASSLRTNRNSEAFF.

The CDR3 sequence: CASSPTPGTPYTGELFF. CDR3 in DNA: TGTGCCAGCAGTCCCACTCCCGGGACACCATACACCGGGGAGCTGTTTTTT. This chain uses TRBV12-3 or TRBV12-4 with TRBJ2-2, with a possible D match to TRBD1 (6 bases). V dropped 5 bases and J dropped 3 bases, with 19 bases sitting between them. This CDR3 region has 17 residues.

This rearrangement joins TRBV12-3 or TRBV12-4 to TRBJ1-1, with D perhaps matching TRBD1 (6 bases). Trimming took off 6 bases at V and 5 bases at J, with 7 bases between the two ends. This CDR3 has 11 residues. This chain's CDR3 is CASRQGTEAFF. The CDR3 nucleotides are TGTGCCAGCAGGCAGGGGACTGAAGCTTTCTTT.

This chain connects TRBV10-1 to TRBJ1-5, with unresolved D. Germline V lookup: CDR1 WNHNN, CDR2 SYGVQD (reference sequence). This CDR3 is 13 amino acids long. V dropped 2 bases and J dropped 9 bases, with 11 bases sitting between them. This CDR3 reads CASSEDGGLPQHF. The DNA of the CDR3 is TGCGCCAGCAGTGAGGACGGTGGGTTGCCCCAGCATTTT.

The genes are TRBV11-2 and TRBJ1-1; D uncertain. The V end lost 1 base, the J end lost 7 bases, and 10 bases lay between the germline ends. The CDR3 runs 13 residues. CDR1 is SGHAT and CDR2 is FQNNGV in the germline V gene. CDR3 amino acids: CASSLVERFEAFF. DNA of the CDR3: TGTGCCAGCAGCTTAGTGGAACGGTTTGAAGCTTTCTTT.

The rearrangement links TRBV28 to TRBJ1-4; D unclear. In germline, CDR1 is MDHEN, CDR2 SYDVKM. The CDR3 consists of 15 residues. V dropped 8 bases and J dropped 0 bases, with 13 bases sitting between them. The CDR3 DNA is TGTGCCAGCTCCCGGGCGTCCGCAACTAATGAAAAACTGTTTTTT. It translates to CASSRASATNEKLFF.

There are many counts of this clonotype. The chain has TRBV7-8 and TRBJ2-3; 12 bases line up with TRBD1. Germline V gene data show CDR1 as SGHVS and CDR2 as FQNEAQ. J gave up 1 base and V 1 base, and 9 bases lay outside the gene matches. The CDR3 loop spans 19 amino acids. DNA of the CDR3: TGTGCCAGCAGCTTAGTTGGGACAGGGGGCGGTCTGGGCACAGATACGCAGTATTTT. Translated, it gives CASSLVGTGGGLGTDTQYF.

The rearrangement links TRBV6-6 to TRBJ1-6; D might be TRBD1 (5 bases). Trimming shortened V by 6 bases and J by 7 bases, and 13 bases separated the two germline ends. The V gene's germline CDR1 is MNHNY and CDR2 SVGAGI (reference sequence). The CDR3 sequence is 14 residues long. CDR3 protein: CASSVGGGNSPLHF. CDR3 DNA: TGTGCCAGCAGCGTGGGGGGGGGAAATTCACCCCTCCACTTT.

In its sample, this clonotype was seen a few times. V is TRBV4-1 and J is TRBJ2-7; 8 nucleotides align to TRBD1. Germline-derived CDR1 and CDR2 are MGHRA and YSYEKL. The junction had 5 bases not matched to a gene; V was cut back by 3 bases and J by 1 base. CDR3 length: 15 amino acids. CDR3 sequence: CASSQEGQGSYEQYF. DNA for the CDR3: TGCGCCAGCAGCCAGGAAGGACAGGGTTCCTACGAGCAGTACTTC.

The rearrangement links TRBV2 to TRBJ2-1; 8 positions match TRBD2. Germline-derived CDR1 and CDR2 are SNHLY and FYNNEI. Losses at the gene ends were 1 base for V and 9 bases for J; bases not matched to a gene: 5. The CDR3 loop spans 14 amino acids. The CDR3 coding sequence is TGTGCCAGCAGTGAAGGACGCCGGGGGGGTGAGCAGTTCTTC. Protein product: CASSEGRRGGEQFF.

This clonotype was recorded a few times. V gene TRBV7-2 combines with J gene TRBJ2-7, with 8 bases matching TRBD2. The germline V gene encodes CDR1 SGHTA and CDR2 FQGNSA. This CDR3 has 14 amino acids. V was clipped by 2 bases and J by 5 bases; unmatched bases: 5. The CDR3 nucleotides are TGTGCCAGCAGCTTATCCGGGACTAGGAACGAGCAGTACTTC. Translated: CASSLSGTRNEQYF.

A remark on this clonotype: One end of the junction fails to match germline, which may point to a read error. The rearrangement uses TRBV4-1 and TRBJ1-4; no reliable D call. In germline, CDR1 is MGHRA, CDR2 YSYEKL. CDR3 length equals 15 residues. The CDR3 DNA reads TGCGCCAGCAGCTTACGGCCGCATGGACGTGAAAAACTGTATTTT. As protein: CASSLRPHGREKLYF.

This clonotype was counted at least ten times. J is TRBJ2-7 and V is TRBV12-3 or TRBV12-4, with D unresolved. Trimming removed 9 bases at V and 2 bases at J, with 14 bases between. This CDR3 spans 13 amino acids. CDR3 sequence reads: CASQVGGTYEQYF. CDR3 sequence (DNA): TGTGCCAGTCAGGTCGGCGGTACCTACGAGCAGTACTTC.

The chain links TRBV12-3 or TRBV12-4 to TRBJ1-5; D is uncertain. Between the trimmed V and J ends, which lost 4 bases and 7 bases, there was a span of 14 bases. The CDR3 extends over 14 amino acids. As DNA, the CDR3 is TGTGCCAGCAGTTCAGAGGGTCTAAGGCAGCCCCAGCATTTT. Its protein is CASSSEGLRQPQHF.

A remark on this clonotype: A read error may explain this, as a much larger clone is one base away. The rearrangement uses TRBV25-1 and TRBJ2-7, with a possible D match to TRBD1 (6 bases). V lost 6 bases to trimming and J lost 2 bases, with 17 bases between them. Germline CDR1 MGHDK, CDR2 SYGVNS. The CDR3 length is 15 residues. In DNA, the CDR3 is TGTGCCAGCAGGGGCCTAGGGGGACCAACCTACGAGCAGTACTTC. This encodes CASRGLGGPTYEQYF.

The rearrangement links TRBV5-4 to TRBJ2-4, with D unclear. Germline V gene sequence: CDR1 SGHNT, CDR2 YYREEE (reference sequence). This CDR3 region has 16 residues. V lost 4 bases and J lost 0, with 14 bases in between. CDR3 nucleotides: TGTGCCAGCAGCGACAATTTTCTACTAGCCAAAAACATTCAGTACTTC. It codes for CASSDNFLLAKNIQYF.

The J gene is TRBJ2-7, the V gene TRBV4-2; 10 bases fit TRBD2. V lost 0 bases to trimming and J lost 1 base; unmatched junction nucleotides: 6. Germline loops: CDR1 LGHNA, CDR2 YNFKEQ. The length of the CDR3 is 17 residues. CDR3: CASSQDRASGGSYEQYF. CDR3 in DNA: TGTGCCAGCAGCCAAGATCGGGCTAGCGGGGGATCCTACGAGCAGTACTTC.

This clonotype appeared a few times. The rearrangement joins TRBV7-9 to TRBJ1-1; D may be TRBD1 (6 bases). CDR1 is SEHNR, CDR2 FQNEAQ, per germline (reference sequence). V was pared by 2 bases and J by 4 bases, with 11 bases between. This CDR3 has 14 residues. CDR3 sequence (DNA): TGTGCCAGCAGCTTAATACAAGGGGGCACTGAAGCTTTCTTT. It codes for CASSLIQGGTEAFF.

V and J are TRBV9 and TRBJ2-1; 10 nucleotides line up with TRBD2. This CDR3 spans 17 amino acids. CDR1 SGDLS and CDR2 YYNGEE come from the germline V gene. V was pared by 4 bases and J by 7 bases, with 14 bases of the junction left unmatched. The CDR3 nucleotides are TGTGCCAGCAGCCTTAGTGTAGCGGGGGGCTGGGGGAATGAGCAGTTCTTC. It codes for CASSLSVAGGWGNEQFF.

The gene calls are TRBV29-1 and TRBJ2-7; either TRBD1 or TRBD2 may fit D (5 bases each). The germline CDR1 and CDR2 sequences are SQVTM and ANQGSEA. The CDR3 covers 13 residues. V gave up 4 bases and J gave up 3 bases, with 13 bases separating them. The CDR3 coding sequence is TGCAGCGTTGGTGGGACGGTTAACTACGAGCAGTACTTC. This sequence encodes CSVGGTVNYEQYF.

The chain is built from TRBV5-4 and TRBJ2-3; D gene uncertain. The CDR3 runs 12 residues. Germline V gene data show CDR1 as SGHNT and CDR2 as YYREEE (reference sequence). V was shortened by 2 bases and J by 7 bases, with 8 bases between the two germline ends. CDR3 in amino acids: CASSFGENTQYF. In nucleotides, the CDR3 is TGTGCCAGCAGCTTCGGTGAGAATACGCAGTATTTT.

The chain carries TRBV6-5 and TRBJ2-3; 9 bases are shared with TRBD2. CDR1 and CDR2 (germline): MNHEY, SVGAGI. This CDR3 has 16 amino acids. The V gene end was trimmed by 6 bases and the J gene end by 8 bases; junction bases not matched to a gene: 15. The CDR3: CASSQALAGPAGTQYF. Here the CDR3 DNA reads TGTGCCAGCAGCCAAGCTCTAGCGGGGCCGGCGGGTACGCAGTATTTT.

This clonotype was seen a single time. The chain recombines TRBV20-1 with TRBJ1-3; D unclear. The CDR3 runs 12 residues. Trimming stripped 3 bases from V and 7 bases from J, with 10 bases between. Germline loops: CDR1 DFQATT, CDR2 SNEGSKA (reference sequence). Here the CDR3 DNA reads TGCAGTGCTAGGACGGAAGGGAACACCATATATTTT. Residues: CSARTEGNTIYF.

As DNA, the CDR3 is TGTGCCAGCAGCCGGGACCGATATGATTCACCCCTCCACTTT. It yields the protein CASSRDRYDSPLHF. V is TRBV5-6 and J is TRBJ1-6; TRBD1 might be the D (5 bases). The CDR3 is made up of 14 amino acids. Per the germline V gene, CDR1 is SGHDT and CDR2 is YYEEEE. V gave up 4 bases and J gave up 8 bases, with 13 bases separating them.

The count of this clonotype is one. V and J are TRBV7-4 and TRBJ2-3; either TRBD1 or TRBD2 may supply D (5 bases each). Trimming shortened V by 5 bases and J by 4 bases, and 10 bases separated the two germline ends. This CDR3 is built from 13 residues. Germline V gene data show CDR1 as SGHVT and CDR2 as SQSDAQ. CDR3 in amino acids: CASSGTRADTQYF. For the CDR3, the DNA is TGTGCCAGCAGCGGGACCCGAGCAGATACGCAGTATTTT.

This clonotype occurred many times. V and J are TRBV11-2 and TRBJ2-6; TRBD1 matches at 9 bases. The CDR3 totals 17 residues. The junction had 5 bases not matched to a gene; V was cut back by 3 bases and J by 2 bases. The germline V gene has CDR1 SGHAT and CDR2 FQNNGV. In nucleotides, the CDR3 is TGTGCCAGCAGCTTTCAGACAGGGGGGGCTGGGGCCAACGTCCTGACTTTC. Protein sequence: CASSFQTGGAGANVLTF.

This clonotype was counted many times. The genes are TRBV7-6 and TRBJ1-2; TRBD1 agrees at 7 bases. This CDR3 has 14 amino acids. Germline-derived CDR1 and CDR2 are SGHVS and FNYEAQ. Trimming at V came to 2 bases and at J to 5 bases, leaving 5 bases not matched to a gene. The CDR3 DNA reads TGTGCCAGCAGCTTAAGCCAGGGGGAATATGGCTACACCTTC. Protein sequence: CASSLSQGEYGYTF.